Listed here are 6 T cell receptor beta chains from one sample, sequenced in a study of T cells in Graves' hyperthyroidism and ophthalmopathy. What was amplified from RNA transcripts were TCR beta CDR3 regions. The TCR CDR3 was amplified in a first-round RT-PCR using the HTBI primer set. TCRdb analysed the multiplex PCR reads with MiXCR anew, one entry per CDR3 protein. The data hold under 650,000 distinct CDR3 sequences, with about 17% observed a single time. Sequencing input: blood. These receptors originate from a woman between 25 and 40 years old with Graves' hyperthyroidism.

This chain joins TRBV6-2 or TRBV6-3 and TRBJ1-5; 8 bases agree with TRBD1. CDR3 length: 16 residues. In germline, CDR1 is MNHEY, CDR2 SVGEGT. J gave up 3 bases and V 5 bases, and 9 bases lay outside the gene matches. This CDR3 reads CASSGQGGLNNQPQHF. CDR3 nucleotides: TGTGCCAGCAGTGGACAGGGCGGGCTTAACAATCAGCCCCAGCATTTT.

This clonotype was seen a handful of times. This chain links TRBV7-2 with TRBJ2-1; 9 nucleotides line up with TRBD1. Germline V gives CDR1 SGHTA, CDR2 FQGNSA. The CDR3 extends over 15 amino acids. V was pared by 6 bases and J by 4 bases, with 7 bases of the junction left unmatched. CDR3 DNA: TGTGCCAGCAGATACGGGACAGGGATATACAATGAGCAGTTCTTC. As protein: CASRYGTGIYNEQFF.

This clonotype has at least ten counts. The genes are TRBV27 and TRBJ2-1, with TRBD2 as a possible D gene (5 bases). CDR1 is MNHEY, CDR2 SMNVEV, per germline (reference sequence). The CDR3 is made up of 17 amino acids. Trimming shortened V by 5 bases and J by 3 bases, and 20 bases separated the two germline ends. The CDR3 region has the DNA TGTGCCAGCAGTGGAGGATTTTTACGAAGGTTCTACAATGAGCAGTTCTTC. This sequence encodes CASSGGFLRRFYNEQFF.

This clonotype was recorded a few times. The chain carries TRBV2 and TRBJ1-6, with unresolved D. Germline lookup yields CDR1 SNHLY and CDR2 FYNNEI. The CDR3 extends over 14 amino acids. The germline V and J ends were trimmed by 7 bases and 7 bases, with 14 bases remaining between them. The CDR3 here is CASIPTQANSPLHF. CDR3 in DNA: TGTGCCAGCATCCCGACGCAGGCAAATTCACCCCTCCACTTT.

In its sample, this clonotype was seen a few times. The chain uses TRBV3-1 and TRBJ2-7; D is undetermined. Trimming cost V 2 bases and J 6 bases, with 11 bases left between them. The CDR3 runs 13 residues. CDR1 is LGHDT and CDR2 is YNNKEL in the germline V gene (reference sequence). The CDR3 loop reads CASSQLGFREQYF. Written as DNA, the CDR3 is TGTGCCAGCAGCCAATTAGGGTTCCGCGAGCAGTACTTC.

This clonotype was counted many times. The chain has TRBV12-3 or TRBV12-4 and TRBJ2-5; the D gene is possibly TRBD1 (5 bases). The V end was cut by 1 base, the J end by 9 bases, with 9 bases between. The CDR3 has 12 amino acids. This CDR3 reads CASSLGTWAQYF. The CDR3 region has the DNA TGTGCCAGCAGTTTAGGGACATGGGCCCAGTACTTC.